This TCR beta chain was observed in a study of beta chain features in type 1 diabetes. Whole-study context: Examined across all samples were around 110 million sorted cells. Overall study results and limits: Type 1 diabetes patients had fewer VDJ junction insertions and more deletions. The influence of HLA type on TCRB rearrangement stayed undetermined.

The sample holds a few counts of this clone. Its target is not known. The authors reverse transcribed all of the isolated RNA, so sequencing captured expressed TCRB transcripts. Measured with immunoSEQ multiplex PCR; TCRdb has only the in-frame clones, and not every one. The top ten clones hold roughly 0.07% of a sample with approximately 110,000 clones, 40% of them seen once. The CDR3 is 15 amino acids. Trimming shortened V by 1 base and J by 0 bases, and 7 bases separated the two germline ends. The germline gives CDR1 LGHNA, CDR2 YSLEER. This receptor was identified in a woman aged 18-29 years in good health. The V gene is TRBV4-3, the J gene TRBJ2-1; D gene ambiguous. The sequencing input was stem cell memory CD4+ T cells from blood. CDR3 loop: CASSQGESSYNEQFF. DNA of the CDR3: TGCGCCAGCAGCCAAGGCGAAAGCTCCTACAATGAGCAGTTCTTC.